What follows are 31 T cell receptor beta chains derived from one specimen sequenced in a study of T-cell reconstitution after alpha-beta-depleted transplantation in children. Unique molecular identifiers tagged the TCRbeta library. TCRdb independently ran MiXCR on the PCR reads; one entry per CDR3 protein. The profile shows hundreds of thousands of distinct CDR3 sequences, more than 10% of them singletons. Sequenced material: PBMCs from the stem cell graft donor, taken from the stem cell graft. Every receptor here comes from a human donor who donated a stem cell graft to a child with acute lymphoblastic leukemia.

This clonotype was observed many times. The V call is TRBV4-3, the J call TRBJ2-1; 8 nucleotides match TRBD1. The length of the CDR3 is 15 residues. Germline CDR1 reads LGHNA; CDR2 reads YSLEER. The J segment lost 9 bases and the V segment lost 2 bases, leaving 9 bases of the junction unmatched. Here the CDR3 DNA reads TGCGCCAGCAGCCAACCCAAAGCAGGGGGCAGTGAGCAGTTCTTC. Encoded protein: CASSQPKAGGSEQFF.

This chain joins TRBV4-2 and TRBJ1-2; unclear D gene. Trimming removed 0 bases from V and 3 bases from J, with 17 bases in between. The CDR3 contains 17 residues. CDR1 is LGHNA, CDR2 YNFKEQ, per germline. CDR3 in DNA: TGTGCCAGCAGCCAAGATAGCCCCCGGGTCGGGGACTATGGCTACACCTTC. This encodes CASSQDSPRVGDYGYTF.

In its sample, this clonotype was seen a few times. The V gene is TRBV12-3 or TRBV12-4, the J gene TRBJ2-7, with D possibly TRBD2 on 6 matching bases. V lost 3 bases, J lost 4 bases, and 16 bases lay in between. This CDR3 comprises 15 residues. The CDR3 loop reads CASSLGSGGLYEQYF. CDR3 nucleotide sequence: TGTGCCAGCAGTTTGGGTAGCGGAGGACTATACGAGCAGTACTTC.

This clonotype has a count of ten or more. This CDR3 is CASSEDSLGSYEQYF. CDR3 in DNA: TGTGCCAGCAGTGAAGACAGTTTGGGCTCCTACGAGCAGTACTTC. The V and J genes are TRBV6-1 and TRBJ2-7; no reliable D call. V shed 1 base and J shed 0 bases, with 10 bases lying between them. The CDR3 covers 15 residues. Germline V gives CDR1 MNHNS, CDR2 SASEGT.

This clonotype has a count of ten or more. This chain links TRBV6-5 with TRBJ1-6; no clear D. Per germline, CDR1 MNHEY and CDR2 SVGAGI. Trimming stripped 0 bases from V and 8 bases from J, with 11 bases between. The CDR3 length is 15 residues. The CDR3 bases are TGTGCCAGCAGTTACTCGAGTGGATGGGATTCACCCCTCCACTTT. This codes for CASSYSSGWDSPLHF.

This clonotype was seen repeatedly, ten times or more. This sequence joins TRBV6-5 and TRBJ2-7; D is perhaps TRBD2 (7 bases). V was trimmed by 2 bases and J by 5 bases, leaving 16 bases between them. This CDR3 is 15 amino acids long. Germline CDR1 MNHEY, CDR2 SVGAGI. This CDR3 reads CASSYRGAQSHEQYF. Here the CDR3 DNA reads TGTGCCAGCAGTTACCGGGGGGCGCAGTCCCACGAGCAGTACTTC.

This clonotype was seen at least ten times. The chain has TRBV23-1 and TRBJ1-1; D might be TRBD1 (5 bases). TRBV23-1 is noted as an ORF with a role that remains uncertain. The germline V and J ends were trimmed by 5 bases and 1 base, with 17 bases remaining between them. The CDR3 is 16 amino acids. CDR3 amino acids: CASSRAQGGANTEAFF. CDR3 DNA sequence: TGCGCCAGCAGTAGGGCCCAGGGAGGAGCGAACACTGAAGCTTTCTTT.

This clonotype came up many times. The chain has TRBV28 and TRBJ2-7; D remains unclear. Germline lookup yields CDR1 MDHEN and CDR2 SYDVKM. The CDR3 sequence is 12 residues long. Trimming stripped 4 bases from V and 6 bases from J, with 10 bases between. The CDR3 DNA is TGTGCCAGCAGTTCAGGCCTTCGCGAGCAGTACTTC. This sequence encodes CASSSGLREQYF.

The V gene is TRBV7-6, the J gene TRBJ2-7; D is unclear. Germline V gene data show CDR1 as SGHVS and CDR2 as FNYEAQ. V was cut by 0 bases and J by 5 bases, with 14 bases left in between. The CDR3 totals 15 residues. The CDR3 bases are TGTGCCAGCAGCTTAGCTTCTCGCGTCCCGGACGAGCAGTACTTC. Translating gives CASSLASRVPDEQYF.

This clonotype was detected many times. This chain joins TRBV20-1 and TRBJ1-4; D possibly corresponds to TRBD1 (5 bases). CDR1 is DFQATT and CDR2 is SNEGSKA in the germline V gene (reference sequence). The CDR3 has 13 amino acids. With 3 bases removed from V and 5 bases from J, the gap between germline ends came to 10 bases. The CDR3 nucleotides read TGCAGTGCTAGCTGGGGACCGAATGAAAAACTGTTTTTT. It codes for CSASWGPNEKLFF.

This clonotype was picked up a small number of times. The chain links TRBV12-3 or TRBV12-4 to TRBJ1-2; D possibly corresponds to TRBD1 (6 bases). This CDR3 has 15 amino acids. The V end was cut by 5 bases, the J end by 8 bases, with 21 bases between. CDR3 protein: CASSRTQGSRYGYTF. In nucleotides, the CDR3 is TGTGCCAGCAGTCGTACACAGGGTTCTCGGTACGGCTACACCTTC.

This clonotype was seen ten or more times. The CDR3 DNA sequence: TGTGCCAGCAGCTTGGCCCGGGGACTTACCTACGAGCAGTACTTC. This gives the protein CASSLARGLTYEQYF. The chain recombines TRBV5-6 with TRBJ2-7; D might be TRBD2 (6 bases). This CDR3 contains 15 residues. The V and J ends lost 0 bases and 2 bases respectively, with 12 bases between them. Germline V lookup: CDR1 SGHDT, CDR2 YYEEEE. The whole variable domain, filled in from reference TRBV5-6 and TRBJ2-7, reads DAGVTQSPTHLIKTRGQQVTLRCSPKSGHDTVSWYQQALGQGPQFIFQYYEEEERQRGNFPDRFSGHQFPNYSSELNVNALLLGDSALYLCASSLARGLTYEQYFGPGTRLTVT.

As for this clonotype: A much larger clone differs by one base, so this may be a read error. The chain uses TRBV7-9 and TRBJ1-4, with 9 positions matching TRBD1. Germline-derived CDR1 and CDR2 are SEHNR and FQNEAQ (reference sequence). The CDR3 runs 14 residues. The CDR3 loop reads CASSPGTGHENLFF. As DNA, the CDR3 is TGTGCCAGCAGTCCTGGGACAGGGCATGAAAACCTGTTTTTT. Together with reference TRBV7-9 and TRBJ1-4, the CDR3 gives the full variable domain: DTGVSQNPRHKITKRGQNVTFRCDPISEHNRLYWYRQTLGQGPEFLTYFQNEAQLEKSRLLSDRFSAERPKGSFSTLEIQRTEQGDSAMYLCASSPGTGHENLFFGSGTQLSVL.

There are many counts of this clonotype. The chain has TRBV3-1 and TRBJ2-7; no definite D call. The ends were cut back, 0 bases at V and 0 bases at J, with 6 bases in the middle. The CDR3 totals 14 residues. Germline loops: CDR1 LGHDT, CDR2 YNNKEL (reference sequence). CDR3: CASSQDFGSYEQYF. Written as DNA, the CDR3 is TGTGCCAGCAGCCAAGACTTTGGCTCCTACGAGCAGTACTTC.

This clonotype has a count of ten or more. The V call is TRBV19, the J call TRBJ1-5; tentative D call: TRBD1 (6 bases). The germline V gene encodes CDR1 LNHDA and CDR2 SQIVND (reference sequence). The CDR3 contains 15 residues. The ends were cut back, 1 base at V and 7 bases at J, with 14 bases in the middle. CDR3 region: CASSIVTQGPQPQHF. Here the CDR3 DNA reads TGTGCCAGTAGTATAGTGACACAGGGACCCCAGCCCCAGCATTTT.

This clonotype was recorded many times. The chain recombines TRBV7-9 with TRBJ2-3; D is possibly TRBD2 (6 bases). CDR3 length: 15 amino acids. V gave up 9 bases and J gave up 0 bases, with 16 bases separating them. The germline V gene has CDR1 SEHNR and CDR2 FQNEAQ (reference sequence). CDR3 residues: CASTTGASSTDTQYF. The CDR3 DNA sequence: TGTGCCAGTACTACGGGAGCCTCTAGCACAGATACGCAGTATTTT.

This clonotype was detected ten times or more. The chain uses TRBV12-3 or TRBV12-4 and TRBJ1-2; D possibly corresponds to TRBD1 (5 bases). This CDR3 is 13 amino acids long. V gave up 5 bases and J gave up 6 bases, with 13 bases separating them. The CDR3 DNA follows: TGTGCCAGCAGTCCCAGACCAGGGAATGGCTACACCTTC. Translated: CASSPRPGNGYTF.

This clonotype was counted ten times or more. J is TRBJ1-1 and V is TRBV5-1, with 9 positions matching TRBD1. V shed 3 bases and J 0 bases; nucleotides not matched to a gene: 3. CDR3 length: 15 amino acids. Germline values: CDR1 SGHRS, CDR2 YFSETQ. CDR3 residues: CASSWTGEVNTEAFF. In DNA, the CDR3 is TGCGCCAGCAGCTGGACAGGGGAAGTGAACACTGAAGCTTTCTTT.

This clonotype was counted at least ten times. CDR3 sequence (DNA): TGTGCCATCAGTGGGGAGGGGTATGGAGAGACCCAGTACTTC. Translating it yields CAISGEGYGETQYF. The chain employs TRBV10-3 and TRBJ2-5; 7 bases are shared with TRBD2. CDR1 ENHRY and CDR2 SYGVKD come from the germline V gene. The CDR3 length is 14 residues. Germline trimming cut 4 bases from V and 4 bases from J; bases unmatched to any gene: 6.

This clonotype was seen repeatedly, ten times or more. The CDR3 DNA follows: TGTGCCAGTCGGCGGGAGTATCTAACGGAGACCCAGTACTTC. Encoded protein: CASRREYLTETQYF. This chain uses TRBV27 with TRBJ2-5, with 7 bases lining up with TRBD2. Germline V gives CDR1 MNHEY, CDR2 SMNVEV (reference sequence). This CDR3 contains 14 residues. V gave up 9 bases and J gave up 5 bases; unmatched junction bases: 12.

The table lists this clonotype with a count of one. The chain uses TRBV9 and TRBJ2-7, with D perhaps matching TRBD1 (5 bases). The ends were cut back, 3 bases at V and 9 bases at J, with 13 bases in the middle. This CDR3 contains 12 residues. Germline CDR1 reads SGDLS; CDR2 reads YYNGEE. The CDR3: CASSAFSGRQYF. CDR3 bases: TGTGCCAGCAGCGCCTTCTCAGGGCGGCAGTACTTC.

In its sample, this clonotype was seen many times. The rearrangement uses TRBV7-9 and TRBJ1-2; tentative D call: TRBD1 (6 bases). The germline V and J ends were trimmed by 3 bases and 8 bases, with 13 bases remaining between them. Germline V gene lookup returns CDR1 SEHNR and CDR2 FQNEAQ (reference sequence). The CDR3 contains 13 residues. The DNA for the CDR3 is TGTGCCAGCAGCTTTACGGCAGGGGCCGGCTACACCTTC. Protein product: CASSFTAGAGYTF.

The gene calls are TRBV18 and TRBJ1-1; 12 positions match TRBD1. The germline CDR1 and CDR2 sequences are KGHSH and LQKENI. J was trimmed by 1 base and V by 3 bases; bases with no gene match: 12. The CDR3 has 19 amino acids. The CDR3 spells CASSPRAGTGGAGNTEAFF. The CDR3 coding sequence is TGTGCCAGCTCACCGAGGGCCGGGACAGGGGGCGCGGGGAACACTGAAGCTTTCTTT.

The table lists this clonotype with many counts. V is TRBV12-3 or TRBV12-4 and J is TRBJ2-7; a weak D match, TRBD1 (6 bases). The CDR3 spans 15 residues. V lost 5 bases to trimming and J lost 2 bases, with 16 bases between them. CDR3 protein: CASSTQGLPPYEQYF. Here the CDR3 DNA reads TGTGCCAGCAGTACTCAGGGGTTACCGCCCTACGAGCAGTACTTC.

This clonotype was seen repeatedly, ten times or more. The gene calls are TRBV27 and TRBJ2-1, with a weak D call TRBD1 (5 bases). CDR3 length: 14 residues. V was shortened by 4 bases and J by 13 bases, with 20 bases between the two germline ends. The germline V gene has CDR1 MNHEY and CDR2 SMNVEV (reference sequence). The chain's CDR3 is CASSSATGDRVQFF. Written as DNA, the CDR3 is TGTGCCAGCAGTTCGGCTACAGGTGATAGGGTTCAGTTCTTC.

In its sample, this clonotype was seen many times. This chain links TRBV4-3 with TRBJ1-6; no firm D call. The V end lost 2 bases, the J end lost 9 bases, and 14 bases lay between the germline ends. This CDR3 comprises 15 residues. CDR1 and CDR2 (germline): LGHNA, YSLEER. In DNA form, the CDR3 reads TGCGCCAGCAGCCAACCGGGTCTCCTTGGTTCACCCCTCCACTTT. Translated: CASSQPGLLGSPLHF.

Many counts were recorded for this clonotype. J is TRBJ2-3 and V is TRBV5-1; weak D call: TRBD2 (6 bases). V lost 2 bases and J lost 5, with 9 bases in between. Germline CDR1 reads SGHRS; CDR2 reads YFSETQ. The CDR3 totals 13 residues. For the CDR3, the DNA is TGCGCCAGCAGCTTACTAGCAGGAGATACGCAGTATTTT. The encoded protein is CASSLLAGDTQYF.

This clonotype was counted ten times or more. J is TRBJ2-2 and V is TRBV12-3 or TRBV12-4; D is undetermined. The ends were cut back, 9 bases at V and 5 bases at J, with 10 bases in the middle. This CDR3 region has 12 residues. The CDR3 DNA reads TGTGCCAGTCAACAGAAGACCGGGGAGCTGTTTTTT. Translated, it gives CASQQKTGELFF.

This clonotype was seen many times. This chain uses TRBV6-5 with TRBJ2-1; the D is unclear. The germline V and J ends were trimmed by 2 bases and 5 bases, with 7 bases remaining between them. The CDR3 totals 13 residues. In germline, CDR1 is MNHEY, CDR2 SVGAGI. CDR3 amino acids: CASSYRSHNEQFF. As DNA, the CDR3 is TGTGCCAGCAGTTACCGGTCACACAATGAGCAGTTCTTC.

This clonotype occurred many times. The gene calls are TRBV6-2 or TRBV6-3 and TRBJ2-7; tentatively, D is TRBD1 or TRBD2 (6 bases each). This CDR3 region has 15 residues. Germline CDR1 reads MNHEY; CDR2 reads SVGEGT. V was trimmed by 5 bases and J by 5 bases, leaving 19 bases between them. Here the CDR3 reads CASSPDRWRGDEQYF. As DNA, the CDR3 is TGTGCCAGCAGTCCGGACCGGTGGAGGGGGGACGAGCAGTACTTC.

There are many counts of this clonotype. V and J are TRBV20-1 and TRBJ2-3; maybe TRBD2 (5 bases). This CDR3 contains 16 residues. V gave up 6 bases and J gave up 0 bases, with 19 bases separating them. The V gene's germline CDR1 is DFQATT and CDR2 SNEGSKA (reference sequence). The CDR3 spells CSAPSDAGVSTDTQYF. The DNA for the CDR3 is TGCAGTGCGCCTTCGGATGCCGGGGTTAGCACAGATACGCAGTATTTT.